The rows below give T cell receptor beta chains drawn from one sample of a study of identical twins. TCRdb re-analysed the 5' RACE reads in MiXCR, keeping a single row per CDR3 protein. The sample shows approximately 530,000 distinct CDR3 sequences, approximately 20% of them seen only once. A further study also used this sample, focusing on yellow fever vaccine responses in identical twins.

Sequenced input: CD4+ T cells sorted from blood. The origin of the receptors is a woman aged 18 to 35 in good health. CDR3s include the opening cysteine and the closing phenylalanine or tryptophan. A D gene is named only where the DNA matches it firmly. Some rows have no size entry. The others give once, few or many, or a class for an expanded clone.

size: NA; V: TRBV5-1; J: TRBJ2-7; D: TRBD2; CDR3: CASSLGTSGKLIEQYF; DNA: TGCGCCAGCAGCTTAGGGACTAGCGGGAAGCTGATCGAGCAGTACTTC
size: NA; V: TRBV20-1; J: TRBJ1-2; D: TRBD1; CDR3: CSAGQGGRWDGYTF; DNA: TGCAGTGCCGGCCAGGGGGGACGGTGGGATGGCTACACCTTC
size: once; V: TRBV23-1; J: TRBJ2-7; D: NA; CDR3: CASSKPSQGRSYEQYF; DNA: TGCGCCAGCAGTAAACCTTCGCAGGGACGGTCCTACGAGCAGTACTTC
size: few; V: TRBV12-3/TRBV12-4; J: TRBJ2-2; D: NA; CDR3: CASRPVLGTGELFF; DNA: TGTGCCAGCAGACCGGTCCTAGGGACCGGGGAGCTGTTTTTT
size: few; V: TRBV12-3/TRBV12-4; J: TRBJ1-1; D: TRBD1; CDR3: CASTVTGDEAFF; DNA: TGTGCCAGCACCGTCACAGGGGATGAAGCTTTCTTT
size: NA; V: TRBV14; J: TRBJ2-3; D: NA; CDR3: CASSQSSGADTQYF; DNA: TGTGCCAGCAGCCAAAGCTCCGGCGCAGATACGCAGTATTTT
size: NA; V: TRBV20-1; J: TRBJ2-1; D: TRBD2; CDR3: CSGRTSGRGSYNEQFF; DNA: TGCAGTGGGAGGACTAGCGGGAGAGGGTCCTACAATGAGCAGTTCTTC
size: NA; V: TRBV4-1; J: TRBJ2-2; D: NA; CDR3: CASSPGTRSTGELFF; DNA: TGCGCCAGCAGCCCAGGGACTCGATCCACCGGGGAGCTGTTTTTT
size: few; V: TRBV4-1; J: TRBJ2-1; D: TRBD2; CDR3: CASSQGRGLPTHNEQFF; DNA: TGCGCCAGCAGCCAAGGACGGGGACTACCAACACACAATGAGCAGTTCTTC
size: NA; V: TRBV18; J: TRBJ2-1; D: TRBD2; CDR3: CASSRRERGDEQFF; DNA: TGTGCCAGCTCACGGCGGGAGAGGGGAGATGAGCAGTTCTTC
size: NA; V: TRBV2; J: TRBJ1-1; D: NA; CDR3: CANSEVTSDGGGAFF; DNA: TGTGCCAACAGTGAGGTAACCTCGGACGGTGGGGGAGCTTTCTTT
size: few; V: TRBV5-6; J: TRBJ2-1; D: TRBD2; CDR3: CASSFLKRGVIDNEQFF; DNA: TGTGCCAGCAGCTTCCTAAAGCGGGGGGTTATAGACAATGAGCAGTTCTTC
size: NA; V: TRBV6-5; J: TRBJ2-1; D: TRBD2; CDR3: CASSYSIGAGGGNEQFF; DNA: TGTGCCAGCAGTTACTCGATCGGAGCGGGGGGAGGCAATGAGCAGTTCTTC
size: few; V: TRBV7-9; J: TRBJ2-1; D: TRBD2; CDR3: CASSRTSGDHGGEQFF; DNA: TGTGCCAGCAGTAGGACTAGCGGGGATCACGGAGGTGAGCAGTTCTTC
size: few; V: TRBV20-1; J: TRBJ2-5; D: NA; CDR3: CSARDSGVETQYF; DNA: TGCAGTGCTAGAGATTCCGGGGTCGAGACCCAGTACTTC